The 24 T cell receptor beta chains below were found in one sample sequenced in a study of T cell repertoires in cytomegalovirus infection. These receptors' antigens are unknown. TCRdb recomputed calls from the reads with MiXCR, one row per CDR3 protein. The repertoire holds approximately 770,000 distinct CDR3 sequences, with roughly 29% as singletons. Sequenced material: cultured CD8+ T cells from PBMCs, taken from culture after CMV antigen stimulation. Receptor source: a human donor in good health (CMV status not recorded). Some clones in this sample may be carry-over from other donors' samples.

The rearrangement uses TRBV12-3 or TRBV12-4 and TRBJ2-5; 7 nucleotides match TRBD1. The J segment lost 5 bases and the V segment lost 6 bases, leaving 9 bases of the junction unmatched. CDR3 size: 14 residues. CDR3 region: CASSLDRSEETQYF. CDR3 nucleotide sequence: TGTGCCAGCAGCCTGGACAGGTCGGAGGAGACCCAGTACTTC.

This rearrangement joins TRBV27 to TRBJ1-2, with D unresolved. The CDR3 sequence is 13 residues long. Per the germline V gene, CDR1 is MNHEY and CDR2 is SMNVEV (reference sequence). The V and J ends lost 7 bases and 4 bases respectively, with 13 bases between them. The CDR3 nucleotides are TGTGCCAGCAAAGCCCCAGCGGGCTATGGCTACACCTTC. This sequence encodes CASKAPAGYGYTF.

The chain couples TRBV5-5 to TRBJ1-2, with TRBD1 identical over 8 bases. CDR1 is SGHKS and CDR2 is YYEKEE in the germline V gene (reference sequence). The CDR3 consists of 17 residues. V gave up 7 bases and J gave up 0 bases; unmatched junction bases: 14. This CDR3 reads CASDLDRERGANYGYTF. CDR3 sequence (DNA): TGTGCCAGCGATTTGGACAGGGAAAGGGGAGCTAACTATGGCTACACCTTC.

This clonotype was seen more than once but under ten times. This chain uses TRBV19 with TRBJ2-1; D unresolved. The CDR3 covers 13 residues. V was pared by 3 bases and J by 3 bases, with 6 bases between. Germline loops: CDR1 LNHDA, CDR2 SQIVND (reference sequence). This CDR3 reads CASSITFYNEQFF. The CDR3 bases are TGTGCCAGTAGTATTACCTTCTACAATGAGCAGTTCTTC.

The chain carries TRBV10-2 and TRBJ1-1; maybe TRBD1 (5 bases). This CDR3 spans 14 amino acids. Germline-derived CDR1 and CDR2 are WSHSY and SAAADI. V was pared by 4 bases and J by 4 bases, with 13 bases between. The CDR3 nucleotides read TGCGCCAGCAGTGTAAACCCGAGGGGCACTGAAGCTTTCTTT. Residues: CASSVNPRGTEAFF.

This clonotype was observed a handful of times. The V gene is TRBV27, the J gene TRBJ1-2; no definite D call. V was shortened by 2 bases and J by 4 bases, with 20 bases between the two germline ends. CDR3 length equals 17 residues. CDR1 and CDR2 (germline): MNHEY, SMNVEV (reference sequence). The CDR3 sequence is CASSLEGSMGLVYGYTF. CDR3 nucleotides: TGTGCCAGCAGTTTAGAAGGAAGTATGGGTCTGGTCTATGGCTACACCTTC.

This clonotype has just one count. The chain employs TRBV29-1 and TRBJ2-1, with unresolved D. CDR1 and CDR2 from the germline V gene are SQVTM and ANQGSEA. The CDR3 runs to 12 residues. The V end lost 1 base, the J end lost 6 bases, and 7 bases lay between the germline ends. The CDR3, as DNA: TGCAGCGTTGAAGCAGTGGTCAATGAGCAGTTCTTC. Translation: CSVEAVVNEQFF.

This clonotype was seen a few times. J is TRBJ2-7 and V is TRBV7-6; D is unclear. The CDR3 contains 15 residues. V was cut by 4 bases and J by 4 bases, with 17 bases left in between. Germline CDR1 is SGHVS and CDR2 is FNYEAQ. The CDR3 DNA is TGTGCCAGCAGCTCTCCCGCGGAAGCCTTTTACGAGCAGTACTTC. It codes for CASSSPAEAFYEQYF.

The rearrangement uses TRBV13 and TRBJ2-7; possibly TRBD2 for D (5 bases). CDR3 length equals 13 residues. V lost 0 bases and J 7 bases, leaving 10 bases between the germline ends. Germline V lookup: CDR1 PRHDT, CDR2 FYEKMQ (reference sequence). CDR3 sequence reads: CASSLGNGGEQYF. CDR3 sequence (DNA): TGTGCCAGCAGCTTAGGCAACGGCGGGGAGCAGTACTTC. The full variable domain, completed using reference TRBV13 and TRBJ2-7, is AAGVIQSPRHLIKEKRETATLKCYPIPRHDTVYWYQQGPGQDPQFLISFYEKMQSDKGSIPDRFSAQQFSDYHSELNMSSLELGDSALYFCASSLGNGGEQYFGPGTRLTVT.

This clonotype was recorded at least ten times. CDR3 residues: CASSLAPAGGEETQYF. CDR3 DNA: TGTGCCAGCAGCTTAGCACCTGCGGGGGGCGAAGAGACCCAGTACTTC. The chain carries TRBV7-2 and TRBJ2-5; 8 bases fit TRBD2. V shed 0 bases and J 3 bases; nucleotides not matched to a gene: 6. The germline V gene has CDR1 SGHTA and CDR2 FQGNSA. The CDR3 length is 16 residues.

The CDR3 coding sequence is TGTGCCAGCAGTTTATACAGTCGGGGGGCGATGAACACTGAAGCTTTCTTT. The encoded protein is CASSLYSRGAMNTEAFF. The rearrangement links TRBV28 to TRBJ1-1; D might be TRBD1 (6 bases). CDR3 length: 17 amino acids. The germline gives CDR1 MDHEN, CDR2 SYDVKM. The V end was cut by 1 base, the J end by 0 bases, with 15 bases between.

V usage is TRBV28 and J usage is TRBJ1-5, with 7 bases that match TRBD1. V was clipped by 7 bases and J by 3 bases; unmatched bases: 12. Looked up from germline, CDR1 is MDHEN and CDR2 is SYDVKM. CDR3 length: 16 amino acids. The CDR3 protein is CASNLLSGTDNQPQHF. Written as DNA, the CDR3 is TGTGCCAGCAACCTCCTCTCCGGGACAGACAATCAGCCCCAGCATTTT.

The chain joins TRBV7-9 to TRBJ1-1; 9 bases line up with TRBD1. Germline assignment: CDR1 SEHNR and CDR2 FQNEAQ (reference sequence). This CDR3 is built from 18 residues. Germline trimming cut 4 bases from V and 6 bases from J; bases unmatched to any gene: 18. CDR3 residues: CASSSSIPHNRGRAEAFF. Written as DNA, the CDR3 is TGTGCCAGCAGCTCCTCAATACCTCATAACAGGGGGCGAGCTGAAGCTTTCTTT.

In its sample, this clonotype was seen a few times. The chain carries TRBV5-1 and TRBJ1-1, with 7 bases fitting TRBD1. The germline CDR1 and CDR2 sequences are SGHRS and YFSETQ. The ends lost 2 bases at V and 4 bases at J; junction bases unmatched: 5. The CDR3 spans 14 residues. The CDR3 DNA reads as TGCGCCAGCAGCTTCCCCGGGACAGCCACTGAAGCTTTCTTT. Translating it yields CASSFPGTATEAFF. The full variable domain, in which reference TRBV5-1 and TRBJ1-1 provide the parts outside the CDR3, is KAGVTQTPRYLIKTRGQQVTLSCSPISGHRSVSWYQQTPGQGLQFLFEYFSETQRNKGNFPGRFSGRQFSNSRSEMNVSTLELGDSALYLCASSFPGTATEAFFGQGTRLTVV.

This clonotype was picked up a small number of times. This chain connects TRBV14 to TRBJ1-6; a weak D match, TRBD1 (5 bases). CDR1 is SGHDN, CDR2 FVKESK, per germline. The CDR3 consists of 17 residues. V gave up 0 bases and J gave up 6 bases, with 15 bases separating them. The CDR3: CASSQEARTGPNSPLHF. The CDR3 DNA is TGTGCCAGCAGCCAAGAAGCTAGGACGGGACCTAATTCACCCCTCCACTTT. The entire variable domain, with the rest obtained from reference TRBV14 and TRBJ1-6, is as follows: EAGVTQFPSHSVIEKGQTVTLRCDPISGHDNLYWYRRVMGKEIKFLLHFVKESKQDESGMPNNRFLAERTGGTYSTLKVQPAELEDSGVYFCASSQEARTGPNSPLHFGNGTRLTVT.

This clonotype was counted between two and nine times. The chain employs TRBV27 and TRBJ1-1; D is uncertain. V lost 0 bases and J lost 4, with 15 bases in between. This CDR3 is 16 amino acids long. Germline CDR1 and CDR2: MNHEY and SMNVEV (reference sequence). The CDR3 DNA is TGTGCCAGCAGTTTATCGGGCAGACCGGGAGGCACTGAAGCTTTCTTT. It encodes CASSLSGRPGGTEAFF.

The genes are TRBV4-1 and TRBJ2-5, with 7 bases lining up with TRBD1. Trimming took 3 bases from V and 0 from J; bases not matched to a gene: 7. The V gene's germline CDR1 is MGHRA and CDR2 YSYEKL. The CDR3 sequence is 16 residues long. CDR3: CASSHPGTVYQETQYF. The CDR3 DNA is TGCGCCAGCAGCCACCCCGGGACAGTGTACCAAGAGACCCAGTACTTC.

This chain connects TRBV7-6 to TRBJ1-4, with 7 bases matching TRBD1. The V gene end was trimmed by 3 bases and the J gene end by 8 bases; junction bases not matched to a gene: 6. Germline CDR1 and CDR2: SGHVS and FNYEAQ. This CDR3 region has 14 residues. The CDR3 sequence is CASSFLDRNEKLFF. DNA for the CDR3: TGTGCCAGCAGCTTCCTGGACAGGAACGAAAAACTGTTTTTT.

The V call is TRBV7-9, the J call TRBJ1-2, with D perhaps matching TRBD1 (6 bases). In germline, CDR1 is SEHNR, CDR2 FQNEAQ (reference sequence). This CDR3 is 18 amino acids long. Trimming cost V 6 bases and J 3 bases, with 26 bases left between them. Here the CDR3 DNA reads TGTGCCAGCAGGGGCACCGCAGGGGCCTACCTTACTGACTATGGCTACACCTTC. Protein product: CASRGTAGAYLTDYGYTF.

The V call is TRBV20-1, the J call TRBJ2-1; 7 bases align to TRBD1. CDR1 DFQATT and CDR2 SNEGSKA come from the germline V gene (reference sequence). The CDR3 loop spans 16 amino acids. Trimming at V came to 5 bases and at J to 6 bases, leaving 16 bases not matched to a gene. The CDR3 sequence is CSAQRPGQPVPNEQFF. The CDR3 region has the DNA TGCAGTGCTCAGCGACCGGGACAGCCCGTTCCCAATGAGCAGTTCTTC.

This clonotype was recorded only once. The V and J genes are TRBV7-9 and TRBJ1-2; perhaps TRBD1 as D (5 bases). The CDR3 has 14 residues. Germline V gene sequence: CDR1 SEHNR, CDR2 FQNEAQ (reference sequence). Trimming took 4 bases from V and 6 from J, leaving 15 bases between them. The CDR3 DNA reads TGTGCCAGCAGCTCCTCAGGGCCAAAAGATGGCTACACCTTC. This gives the protein CASSSSGPKDGYTF.

The chain joins TRBV7-9 to TRBJ2-5; 10 bases are shared with TRBD2. Trimming at V came to 3 bases and at J to 5 bases, leaving 9 bases not matched to a gene. This CDR3 region has 16 residues. CDR1 and CDR2 from the germline V gene are SEHNR and FQNEAQ (reference sequence). CDR3 bases: TGTGCCAGCAGCTTCAGGAGCGGGGGGGATCAGGAGACCCAGTACTTC. This gives the protein CASSFRSGGDQETQYF.

This clonotype was observed many times. The chain joins TRBV7-3 to TRBJ2-3; 7 positions match TRBD1. V gave up 2 bases and J gave up 3 bases; unmatched junction bases: 5. This CDR3 is built from 15 residues. From germline, CDR1 is SGHTA and CDR2 FQGTGA. CDR3 region: CASSLGTVTTDTQYF. The CDR3 DNA reads as TGTGCCAGCAGCTTAGGGACAGTTACGACAGATACGCAGTATTTT.

The V call is TRBV6-1, the J call TRBJ1-1; the D gene is possibly TRBD1 (5 bases). Germline V lookup: CDR1 MNHNS, CDR2 SASEGT. The V gene lost 1 base and the J gene lost 1 base, with 10 bases spanning the gap. The CDR3 runs 15 residues. The CDR3 DNA reads as TGTGCCAGCAGTGAAGTTAGACAGAGGAACACTGAAGCTTTCTTT. It specifies CASSEVRQRNTEAFF.